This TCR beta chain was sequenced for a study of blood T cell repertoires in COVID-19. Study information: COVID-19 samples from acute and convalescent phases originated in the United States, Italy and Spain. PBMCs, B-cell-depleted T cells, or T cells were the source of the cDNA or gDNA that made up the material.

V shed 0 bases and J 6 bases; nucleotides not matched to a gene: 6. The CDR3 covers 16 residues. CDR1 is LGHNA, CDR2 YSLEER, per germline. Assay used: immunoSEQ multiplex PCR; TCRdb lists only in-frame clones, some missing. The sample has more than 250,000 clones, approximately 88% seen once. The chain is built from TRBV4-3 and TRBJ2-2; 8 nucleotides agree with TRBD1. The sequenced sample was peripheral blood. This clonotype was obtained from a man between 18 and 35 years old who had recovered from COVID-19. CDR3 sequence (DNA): TGCGCCAGCAGCCAAGAGCCAGGGGGCGCCCCCGGGGAGCTGTTTTTT. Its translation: CASSQEPGGAPGELFF.